The source of this T cell receptor (beta chain) is a study of blood T cell repertoires in COVID-19. The germline gives CDR1 SGHRS, CDR2 YFSETQ. V shed 0 bases and J shed 5 bases, with 11 bases lying between them. This CDR3 region has 14 residues. Some clones are missing from TCRdb's copy, which holds only in-frame ones; the method was immunoSEQ multiplex PCR. The repertoire holds more than 65,000 clones, with 70% to 90% as singletons. This receptor was obtained from a man in his fifties or sixties with acute or convalescent COVID-19. Specimen: peripheral blood. This chain joins TRBV5-1 and TRBJ2-5; possible D gene TRBD2, 5 bases. The CDR3 DNA sequence: TGCGCCAGCAGCTTGGGAGGGAGTACGGAGACCCAGTACTTC. Translated: CASSLGGSTETQYF.